Listed below are T cell receptor beta chains from one sample, sequenced in a study of blood T cell repertoires in COVID-19. The repertoire was sequenced with immunoSEQ multiplex PCR; TCRdb's copy has only in-frame clones and lacks some. Of under 350,000 clones in the sample, 65% to 90% were seen once. Sequenced sample: PBMCs or T cells enriched from blood (not recorded which). These receptors all stem from a woman aged 40 to 55 with acute COVID-19. Each CDR3 is given with its conserved first and last residue. A D gene is named only where the DNA matches it firmly. Rows give clone size only sometimes, using once, few, many, or a class for an expanded clone.

V: TRBV18; J: TRBJ1-1; D: -; size: -; DNA: TGTGCCAGCTCACCAGAACAATTTACTGAAGCTTTCTTT; CDR3: CASSPEQFTEAFF
V: TRBV28; J: TRBJ2-7; D: TRBD2; size: -; DNA: TGTGCCAGCACCTCCACTGGAGCCCTAGCGGGAGGGCGGGTTAACGAGCAGTACTTC; CDR3: CASTSTGALAGGRVNEQYF
V: TRBV23-1; J: TRBJ1-2; D: -; size: -; DNA: TGCGCCAGCCCTAACGTGACAGGTCGGAAGGTAAATGGCTACACCTTC; CDR3: CASPNVTGRKVNGYTF
V: TRBV4-2; J: TRBJ2-3; D: -; size: -; DNA: TGTGCCAGCAGCCAGCGTGTCGGGGGCACAGATACGCAGTATTTT; CDR3: CASSQRVGGTDTQYF
V: TRBV18; J: TRBJ2-2; D: -; size: -; DNA: TGTGCCAGCTTACCAATCAGGGATGGGGAGCTGTTTTTT; CDR3: CASLPIRDGELFF
V: TRBV27; J: TRBJ2-3; D: -; size: -; DNA: TGTGCCAGCGGACAAAACCAACAACCGGATACGCAGTATTTT; CDR3: CASGQNQQPDTQYF
V: TRBV3-1/TRBV3-2; J: TRBJ2-3; D: TRBD2; size: -; DNA: TGTGCCAGCAGCCAAACCCGGACTAGCGGGTATAGCACAGATACGCAGTATTTT; CDR3: CASSQTRTSGYSTDTQYF
V: TRBV18; J: TRBJ2-4; D: -; size: -; DNA: TGTGCCAGCTCACCGGCACAGCCTAACATTCAGTACTTC; CDR3: CASSPAQPNIQYF
V: TRBV7-2; J: TRBJ1-1; D: -; size: -; DNA: TGTGCCAGCAGCTTAAAGGGGTTGAACACTGAAGCTTTCTTT; CDR3: CASSLKGLNTEAFF
V: TRBV2; J: TRBJ1-5; D: -; size: -; DNA: TGTGCCAGCAGTGAAGCGAGATCGGGTCAGCCCCAGCATTTT; CDR3: CASSEARSGQPQHF
V: TRBV20-1; J: TRBJ2-3; D: -; size: -; DNA: TGCAGTGCTAGTGTGGGCGGGGCCACAGATACGCAGTATTTT; CDR3: CSASVGGATDTQYF
V: TRBV5-4; J: TRBJ1-2; D: TRBD1; size: -; DNA: TGTGCCAGCAGCCCGACAGGGGACGGCCTTGGGGGCTACACCTTC; CDR3: CASSPTGDGLGGYTF
V: TRBV18; J: TRBJ2-5; D: TRBD2; size: -; DNA: TGTGCCAGCTCACCATATGTTAACGCGGGGGGGCTTGGAGAGACCCAGTACTTC; CDR3: CASSPYVNAGGLGETQYF
V: TRBV27; J: TRBJ2-1; D: TRBD2; size: -; DNA: TGTGCCAGCAGTTTCTCCCCGGACCTAGCGGCCTACAATGAGCAGTTCTTC; CDR3: CASSFSPDLAAYNEQFF
V: TRBV5-6; J: TRBJ2-5; D: -; size: -; DNA: TGTGCCAGCAGCTCAAATGGGAGGAGGGCGGCAGAGACCCAGTACTTC; CDR3: CASSSNGRRAAETQYF
V: TRBV20-1; J: TRBJ2-2; D: TRBD1; size: -; DNA: TGCAGTGCTAGTCCGGGACAGGGGAACACCGGGGAGCTGTTTTTT; CDR3: CSASPGQGNTGELFF
V: TRBV7-2; J: TRBJ1-1; D: -; size: few; DNA: TGTGCCAGCAGGTTGCTACCGCTGAACACTGAAGCTTTCTTT; CDR3: CASRLLPLNTEAFF
V: TRBV5-4; J: TRBJ2-2; D: TRBD1; size: once; DNA: TGTGCCAGCAGCTTGGCTGGGGCCAACAGGGGGCCGTACGGGGAGCTGTTTTTT; CDR3: CASSLAGANRGPYGELFF
V: TRBV5-1; J: TRBJ2-5; D: TRBD2; size: -; DNA: TGCGCCAGCAGCCTCTATCTCTCTACTAGCGGGGACTCGAGACAAGAGACCCAGTACTTC; CDR3: CASSLYLSTSGDSRQETQYF
V: TRBV10-3; J: TRBJ1-1; D: -; size: -; DNA: TGTGCCATCAGTGAGTCGGTACACCTGAACACTGAAGCTTTCTTT; CDR3: CAISESVHLNTEAFF
V: TRBV19; J: TRBJ1-4; D: -; size: few; DNA: TGTGCCAGTAGTATCCGACCCCCCGTGACAGCAACTAATGAAAAACTGTTTTTT; CDR3: CASSIRPPVTATNEKLFF
V: TRBV9; J: TRBJ2-1; D: -; size: -; DNA: TGTGCCAGCAGCGTAGAGCGGGCCGGTGAGCAGTTCTTC; CDR3: CASSVERAGEQFF
V: TRBV2; J: TRBJ1-2; D: -; size: -; DNA: TGTGCCAGCAGCATGACCCGGGGTGACAATACCTTC; CDR3: CASSMTRGDNTF
V: TRBV12-5; J: TRBJ1-1; D: TRBD1; size: -; DNA: TGTGCTACAGACAGGGCGATGGGGACTGAAGCTTTCTTT; CDR3: CATDRAMGTEAFF
V: TRBV11-2; J: TRBJ2-2; D: TRBD1; size: -; DNA: TGTGCCAGCAGCTTAGCGGGGACAGGGCACCTAGGGAACACCGGGGAGCTGTTTTTT; CDR3: CASSLAGTGHLGNTGELFF
V: TRBV5-8; J: TRBJ1-5; D: -; size: once; DNA: TGTGCCAGCAGCTTAGGACAGCACCCAAATCAGCCCCAGCATTTT; CDR3: CASSLGQHPNQPQHF
V: TRBV5-4; J: TRBJ1-2; D: TRBD1; size: -; DNA: TGTGCCAGCAGCCTACGACAGGGGGCGCGGGGCTACACCTTC; CDR3: CASSLRQGARGYTF
V: TRBV11-2; J: TRBJ2-7; D: -; size: -; DNA: TGTGCCAGCAGCTCCGCTAGCGCTCACTACGAGCAGTACTTC; CDR3: CASSSASAHYEQYF
V: TRBV5-4; J: TRBJ1-3; D: -; size: -; DNA: TGTGCCAGCAGCTTGGGGTCATCCGGGTCTGGAAACACCATATATTTT; CDR3: CASSLGSSGSGNTIYF
V: TRBV9; J: TRBJ2-1; D: -; size: -; DNA: TGTGCCAGCAGCGTGGACAGAAGCAATGAGCAGTTCTTC; CDR3: CASSVDRSNEQFF
V: TRBV7-2; J: TRBJ1-1; D: -; size: -; DNA: TGTGCCAGCAGCGTCCTCCCTGCCCTCAGTTCTGAAGCTTTCTTT; CDR3: CASSVLPALSSEAFF
V: TRBV18; J: TRBJ1-6; D: -; size: -; DNA: TGTGCCAGCTCACCCGACAGCTCCTATAATTCACCCCTCCACTTT; CDR3: CASSPDSSYNSPLHF
V: TRBV28; J: TRBJ2-7; D: -; size: -; DNA: TGTGCCAGCAGTTCCCAGTACGAGCAGTACTTC; CDR3: CASSSQYEQYF
V: TRBV7-2; J: TRBJ2-3; D: TRBD2; size: -; DNA: TGTGCCAGCAGCTTAACGGCGGGGGGTTTCCGGAATACGCAGTATTTT; CDR3: CASSLTAGGFRNTQYF
V: TRBV9; J: TRBJ1-5; D: -; size: -; DNA: TGTGCCAGCAGCGGAGGACAGAGCAATCAGCCCCAGCATTTT; CDR3: CASSGGQSNQPQHF
V: TRBV5-1; J: TRBJ1-1; D: -; size: -; DNA: TGCGCCAGCAGTGAACAGGGTATGAACACTGAAGCTTTCTTT; CDR3: CASSEQGMNTEAFF
V: TRBV4-3; J: TRBJ1-3; D: -; size: -; DNA: TGCGCCAGCAGCCAAGTGGGAGTGACTGGTATCGACACCATATATTTT; CDR3: CASSQVGVTGIDTIYF
V: TRBV19; J: TRBJ2-1; D: TRBD1; size: -; DNA: TGTGCCAGTAGTGTCTCTTCGGGGACAGGGAATGAGCAGTTCTTC; CDR3: CASSVSSGTGNEQFF
V: TRBV18; J: TRBJ1-4; D: TRBD1; size: -; DNA: TGTGCCAGCTCACCCGCCGGGACAGCTAATGAAAAACTGTTTTTT; CDR3: CASSPAGTANEKLFF
V: TRBV14; J: TRBJ1-2; D: TRBD1; size: -; DNA: TGTGCCAGCAGCCAAGGTGCAGGGGGCTATGGCTACACCTTC; CDR3: CASSQGAGGYGYTF
V: TRBV19; J: TRBJ2-2; D: -; size: -; DNA: TGTGCCAGTAGTGGGGCCAGGGTGAGTCCCGGGGAGCTGTTTTTT; CDR3: CASSGARVSPGELFF
V: TRBV7-6; J: TRBJ2-2; D: TRBD2; size: few; DNA: TGTGCCAGCAGCTTTACCACTAGCGGCACCGGGGAGCTGTTTTTT; CDR3: CASSFTTSGTGELFF
V: TRBV7-9; J: TRBJ1-6; D: -; size: -; DNA: TGTGCCAGCACGGGAGTGCAGGGTTCTTCACCCCTCCACTTT; CDR3: CASTGVQGSSPLHF
V: TRBV18; J: TRBJ1-2; D: -; size: -; DNA: TGTGCCAGCTCACCGACAGTTAGCGGCTCTGCTAACTATGGCTACACCTTC; CDR3: CASSPTVSGSANYGYTF
V: TRBV7-8; J: TRBJ1-1; D: -; size: -; DNA: TGTGCCAGCAGCTTGGGGGGTCCCTACGGCACTGAAGCTTTCTTT; CDR3: CASSLGGPYGTEAFF
V: TRBV9; J: TRBJ1-4; D: -; size: -; DNA: TGTGCCAGCAGCGTAAGTTGGGAGACTAATGAAAAACTGTTTTTT; CDR3: CASSVSWETNEKLFF
V: TRBV14; J: TRBJ2-1; D: TRBD2; size: -; DNA: TGTGCCAGCAGCCCCGGACTAGCGGGAGGTAGGGGGACCTACAATGAGCAGTTCTTC; CDR3: CASSPGLAGGRGTYNEQFF
V: TRBV14; J: TRBJ1-3; D: -; size: -; DNA: TGTGCCAGCAGCCAAGAAAGAACTACAGGTTATGGAAACACCATATATTTT; CDR3: CASSQERTTGYGNTIYF
V: TRBV27; J: TRBJ2-1; D: TRBD1; size: -; DNA: TGTGCCAGCAGCCTCTTGGCAGGGGGAAACTACAATGAGCAGTTCTTC; CDR3: CASSLLAGGNYNEQFF
V: TRBV19; J: TRBJ2-5; D: TRBD1; size: once; DNA: TGTGCCAGCTCCCCGGTCGGACAGGGGAGGGCGCAAGAGACCCAGTACTTC; CDR3: CASSPVGQGRAQETQYF
V: TRBV21-1; J: TRBJ2-2; D: -; size: few; DNA: TGTGCCAGCAGCAAGGGAGCGAACGGCGGGGAGCTGTTTTTT; CDR3: CASSKGANGGELFF
V: TRBV5-1; J: TRBJ2-2; D: TRBD1; size: -; DNA: TGCGCCAGCAGCTTGTTGGTTACCGGGACAGATAACACCGGGGAGCTGTTTTTT; CDR3: CASSLLVTGTDNTGELFF
V: TRBV6-5; J: TRBJ1-2; D: -; size: -; DNA: TGTGCCAGCAGTAGGGGAAAACGGGCGGGGTATGGCTACACCTTC; CDR3: CASSRGKRAGYGYTF